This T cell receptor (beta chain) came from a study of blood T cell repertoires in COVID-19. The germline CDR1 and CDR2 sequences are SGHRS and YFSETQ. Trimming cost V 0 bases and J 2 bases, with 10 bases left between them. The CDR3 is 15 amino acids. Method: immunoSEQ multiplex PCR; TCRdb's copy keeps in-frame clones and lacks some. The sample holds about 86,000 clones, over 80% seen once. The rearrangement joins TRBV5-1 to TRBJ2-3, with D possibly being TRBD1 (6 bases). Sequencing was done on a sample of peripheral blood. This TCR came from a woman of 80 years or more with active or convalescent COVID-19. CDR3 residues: CASSLDGDTTDTQYF. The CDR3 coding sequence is TGCGCCAGCAGCTTGGACGGGGACACCACAGATACGCAGTATTTT.